Presented here are 29 T cell receptor beta chains from one specimen sequenced in a study of blood T cells in healthy people across ages. For the second PCR, which ran for about 6 to 11 cycles, a sample-barcoded 5' primer and a J-beta primer mix were used. TCRdb redid the calling of the 5' RACE reads with MiXCR, one entry per CDR3 protein. Found here are hundreds of thousands of distinct CDR3 sequences, roughly half of them singletons; the top ten hold about 13%. The material sequenced was blood. The receptors stem from a woman aged 80 or older in good health.

This clonotype was seen only a few times. This chain links TRBV6-1 with TRBJ2-5, with D tentatively TRBD1 (6 bases). The CDR3 has 13 amino acids. V dropped 6 bases and J dropped 2 bases, with 10 bases sitting between them. Germline CDR1 MNHNS, CDR2 SASEGT. The CDR3 protein is CASSGRGQETQYF. CDR3 DNA sequence: TGTGCCAGCAGCGGCAGGGGACAAGAGACCCAGTACTTC.

This chain joins TRBV12-3 or TRBV12-4 and TRBJ2-5; no clear D gene. The DNA end lines up better with TRBJ2-7; the J call may be wrong. The CDR3 covers 13 residues. CDR3 residues: CASSLAPPDEQYF. Here the CDR3 DNA reads TGTGCCAGCAGTTTAGCCCCACCTGACGAGCAGTACTTC.

In its sample, this clonotype was seen a few times. The rearrangement joins TRBV6-6 to TRBJ1-6; no reliable D call. The CDR3 is 17 residues long. CDR1 MNHNY and CDR2 SVGAGI come from the germline V gene (reference sequence). V lost 8 bases and J lost 7, with 24 bases in between. CDR3 nucleotides: TGTGCCAGCGAAAACTCAGCGGGCAGCCAAGGGAATTCACCCCTCCACTTT. Amino acids: CASENSAGSQGNSPLHF.

This chain uses TRBV29-1 with TRBJ2-3; D is undetermined. Trimming took 5 bases from V and 0 from J, leaving 21 bases between them. The CDR3 contains 17 residues. Germline CDR1 reads SQVTM; CDR2 reads ANQGSEA. The CDR3 reads CSVNIATYQGSTDTQYF. The CDR3 DNA reads TGCAGCGTTAATATCGCGACCTACCAAGGGAGCACAGATACGCAGTATTTT.

This clonotype appeared once. This chain joins TRBV5-1 and TRBJ1-5, with D possibly matching TRBD1 (6 bases). CDR1 SGHRS and CDR2 YFSETQ come from the germline V gene. V was clipped by 4 bases and J by 4 bases, with 15 bases between them. CDR3 length: 15 residues. The CDR3 is CASSVIGTRNQPQHF. The CDR3 DNA is TGCGCCAGCAGCGTTATCGGGACAAGAAATCAGCCCCAGCATTTT.

At least ten counts were recorded for this clonotype. The V gene is TRBV12-3 or TRBV12-4, the J gene TRBJ2-1; TRBD2 agrees at 7 bases. This CDR3 is built from 16 residues. J gave up 9 bases and V 6 bases, and 17 bases lay outside the gene matches. Written as DNA, the CDR3 is TGTGCCAGCAGCCTAAGATCCGGGACTACGTTTGCTGAGCAGTTCTTC. Protein sequence: CASSLRSGTTFAEQFF.

This clonotype has at least ten counts. The chain combines TRBV4-2 with TRBJ2-1; tentatively, D is TRBD1 (5 bases). Between the trimmed V and J ends, which lost 5 bases and 4 bases, there was a span of 15 bases. The germline V gene has CDR1 LGHNA and CDR2 YNFKEQ. CDR3 length: 15 amino acids. The CDR3 DNA sequence: TGTGCCAGCAGCTTAGACTGGGGCCAGTACAATGAGCAGTTCTTC. Its protein is CASSLDWGQYNEQFF.

The chain carries TRBV20-1 and TRBJ2-5; 10 bases are a match to TRBD2. The J call may be faulty, since TRBJ2-7 better matches the DNA end. In germline, CDR1 is DFQATT, CDR2 SNEGSKA (reference sequence). The CDR3 spans 13 residues. In DNA, the CDR3 is TGCAGTGCTCGGACTAGCGGACACTACGAGCAGTACTTC. It yields the protein CSARTSGHYEQYF.

This clonotype was counted a single time. The chain uses TRBV9 and TRBJ2-1, with 13 bases identical to TRBD2. This CDR3 has 16 amino acids. The V and J ends lost 0 bases and 5 bases, in that order; junction bases with no gene match: 2. Germline CDR1 and CDR2: SGDLS and YYNGEE. CDR3 in amino acids: CASSVGGTSGNNEQFF. The CDR3 DNA reads TGTGCCAGCAGCGTAGGGGGGACTAGCGGGAACAATGAGCAGTTCTTC.

This clonotype was observed a few times. The V call is TRBV24-1, the J call TRBJ2-1; D not resolved. Trimming left V 1 base short and J 7 bases short, with 7 bases between. CDR3 length: 13 amino acids. Germline lookup yields CDR1 KGHDR and CDR2 SFDVKD. CDR3 amino acids: CATSDFGRNEQFF. The CDR3 DNA sequence: TGTGCCACCAGTGATTTCGGCAGGAATGAGCAGTTCTTC.

The chain recombines TRBV25-1 with TRBJ2-4; 8 positions match TRBD1. The J call may be faulty, since TRBJ2-7 better matches the DNA end. CDR1 MGHDK and CDR2 SYGVNS come from the germline V gene. The CDR3 totals 18 residues. CDR3 sequence (DNA): TGTGCCAGCATAGGCGCAGGGACAGGAAGAAGTTCCTCCTACGAGCAGTACTTC. It is translated as CASIGAGTGRSSSYEQYF.

The sample holds many counts of this clonotype. Here the CDR3 reads CASTLGGALYGEQFF. The CDR3 DNA follows: TGTGCCAGCACTTTGGGGGGGGCCCTTTACGGTGAGCAGTTCTTC. The chain joins TRBV12-3 or TRBV12-4 to TRBJ2-1, with a possible D match to TRBD2 (7 bases). With 7 bases removed from V and 9 bases from J, the gap between germline ends came to 22 bases. The CDR3 covers 15 residues.

The chain carries TRBV7-2 and TRBJ2-3, with 8 bases matching TRBD1. V gave up 0 bases and J gave up 1 base; unmatched junction bases: 6. The length of the CDR3 is 17 residues. Per the germline V gene, CDR1 is SGHTA and CDR2 is FQGNSA. The CDR3 region is CASSLARGQGGTDTQYF. The CDR3 DNA reads TGTGCCAGCAGCTTAGCGCGTGGACAGGGAGGCACAGATACGCAGTATTTT.

This chain links TRBV20-1 with TRBJ2-5; D gene uncertain. Germline-derived CDR1 and CDR2 are DFQATT and SNEGSKA (reference sequence). The CDR3 length is 11 residues. Trimming took off 2 bases at V and 11 bases at J, with 12 bases between the two ends. CDR3 in amino acids: CSARTYNEQYF. The CDR3 DNA follows: TGCAGTGCTAGAACCTACAATGAGCAGTACTTC.

Details on this clonotype: A single base separates this from a much larger clone, so it may be a read error. The chain employs TRBV28 and TRBJ2-5, with D possibly matching TRBD1 (6 bases). The end of the DNA fits TRBJ2-1 better, so the J call may be wrong. Germline V gene data show CDR1 as MDHEN and CDR2 as SYDVKM. The CDR3 sequence is 14 residues long. The CDR3 DNA reads as TGTGCCACCATTCAGGGGATGCACCAAGAGACCCAGTTCTTC. The encoded protein is CATIQGMHQETQFF.

This clonotype showed up many times. The V call is TRBV24-1, the J call TRBJ2-3, with D maybe TRBD1 (5 bases). Germline V gene data show CDR1 as KGHDR and CDR2 as SFDVKD. CDR3 size: 14 residues. The V and J ends lost 8 bases and 8 bases respectively, with 19 bases between them. The CDR3 is CATTSATGGGTQYF. CDR3 nucleotides: TGTGCCACCACGAGCGCCACAGGTGGTGGTACGCAGTATTTT.

CDR3 bases: TGTGCCAGCAGCAATTACGAGGGCGACTCTGGAAACACCATATATTTT. It is translated as CASSNYEGDSGNTIYF. The chain is built from TRBV21-1 and TRBJ1-3. TRBV21-1 is a known pseudogene. CDR3 length: 16 residues.

Of note for this clonotype: At one boundary the junction diverges from the germline segment, which might be a read error. V usage is TRBV29-1 and J usage is TRBJ2-6, with 16 bases lining up with TRBD2. Germline lookup yields CDR1 SQVTM and CDR2 ANQGSEA. CDR3 length: 19 amino acids. DNA for the CDR3: TGCAGCGTCACCGGGACTAGCGGGGGGGGCCTCTCTGGGGCCAACGTCCCGACTTTC. It codes for CSVTGTSGGGLSGANVPTF.

Comment on this clonotype: A clone one base away is much larger, so this may be a read error. The gene calls are TRBV20-1 and TRBJ2-4, with D tentatively TRBD1 (6 bases). The end of the DNA aligns better with TRBJ2-7, so the J call may be wrong. Per germline, CDR1 DFQATT and CDR2 SNEGSKA (reference sequence). CDR3 size: 14 residues. Here the CDR3 DNA reads TGCAGTGCTAGATCCGGACAGTTCTCCGACGAGCAGTACTTC. Translated: CSARSGQFSDEQYF.

The chain couples TRBV9 to TRBJ2-1, with D possibly matching TRBD2 (5 bases). V was shortened by 4 bases and J by 0 bases, with 11 bases between the two germline ends. CDR1 and CDR2 (germline): SGDLS, YYNGEE. This CDR3 contains 15 residues. CDR3 in DNA: TGTGCCAGCAGCACAAGCGGTAGCTCCTACAATGAGCAGTTCTTC. This translates into CASSTSGSSYNEQFF.

The J gene is TRBJ2-7, the V gene TRBV10-3, with 8 nucleotides matching TRBD2. The CDR3 consists of 13 residues. Germline V gene data show CDR1 as ENHRY and CDR2 as SYGVKD. J was trimmed by 2 bases and V by 10 bases; bases with no gene match: 7. Here the CDR3 DNA reads TGTGCCACCCATAGCGGGGAAACCTACGAGCAGTACTTC. It yields the protein CATHSGETYEQYF.

J is TRBJ2-1 and V is TRBV29-1, with 8 bases fitting TRBD2. The CDR3 covers 14 residues. Germline trimming cut 4 bases from V and 10 bases from J; bases unmatched to any gene: 12. The germline V gene encodes CDR1 SQVTM and CDR2 ANQGSEA. CDR3 DNA: TGCAGCGTTGCGGGGAGCGGGGGTCCCCGAGAGCAGTTCTTC. Its protein product is CSVAGSGGPREQFF.

The J gene is TRBJ2-2, the V gene TRBV7-9; TRBD1 matches 8 bases. Germline CDR1 and CDR2: SEHNR and FQNEAQ (reference sequence). The CDR3 runs to 15 residues. Trimming took 5 bases from V and 5 from J; bases not matched to a gene: 7. The CDR3 here is CASSPDRGWTGELFF. Here the CDR3 DNA reads TGTGCCAGCAGCCCCGACAGGGGATGGACCGGGGAGCTGTTTTTT.

This chain joins TRBV20-1 and TRBJ2-2; 7 nucleotides match TRBD2. The CDR3 sequence is 16 residues long. Looked up from germline, CDR1 is DFQATT and CDR2 is SNEGSKA (reference sequence). Losses at the gene ends were 0 bases for V and 3 bases for J; bases not matched to a gene: 7. The CDR3 region is CSARDSKRGYTGELFF. CDR3 DNA: TGCAGTGCTAGAGATTCAAAGCGGGGATACACCGGGGAGCTGTTTTTT.

To note about this clonotype: A read error is possible here, since a much larger clone lies one base away. This chain joins TRBV7-2 and TRBJ2-4; D may be TRBD1 (5 bases). The germline CDR1 and CDR2 sequences are SGHTA and FQGNSA. Trimming took 6 bases from V and 6 from J, leaving 9 bases between them. The CDR3 runs to 12 residues. The CDR3 coding sequence is TGTGCCAGCAGTTCTACAGGAAACATTCAGTACTTC. Translation gives CASSSTGNIQYF.

There are many counts of this clonotype. The rearrangement uses TRBV13 and TRBJ1-6; D unclear. Germline CDR1 reads PRHDT; CDR2 reads FYEKMQ (reference sequence). V lost 2 bases, J lost 7 bases, and 15 bases lay in between. This CDR3 spans 16 amino acids. The CDR3 DNA follows: TGTGCCAGCAGCTTACTTAGGGCGAATGCCAATTCACCCCTCCACTTT. Its protein is CASSLLRANANSPLHF.

This rearrangement joins TRBV3-1 to TRBJ2-1; 11 bases map to TRBD2. Germline CDR1 reads LGHDT; CDR2 reads YNNKEL (reference sequence). The junction had 8 bases not matched to a gene; V was cut back by 8 bases and J by 5 bases. The CDR3 contains 15 residues. DNA of the CDR3: TGTGCCAGCCTTAGCGGGGGGGCCACCAACAATGAGCAGTTCTTC. Protein: CASLSGGATNNEQFF.

The chain combines TRBV6-2 or TRBV6-3 with TRBJ2-7; 8 positions agree with TRBD2. This CDR3 is built from 14 residues. The V segment lost 10 bases and the J segment 2 bases; nucleotides outside the gene matches: 10. Germline V gene lookup returns CDR1 MNHEY and CDR2 SVGEGT. DNA for the CDR3: TGTGCCACCTTTAGCGGGATAGTTCCCTACGAGCAGTACTTC. This encodes CATFSGIVPYEQYF.

This chain joins TRBV5-1 and TRBJ2-5, with TRBD2 identical over 10 bases. This CDR3 is built from 16 residues. CDR1 and CDR2 (germline): SGHRS, YFSETQ. V dropped 1 base and J dropped 4; count of bases not matched to a gene: 7. Here the CDR3 reads CASSLPSGGQGETQYF. The CDR3, as DNA: TGCGCCAGCAGCTTGCCTAGCGGGGGTCAGGGAGAGACCCAGTACTTC.